These 8 T cell receptor beta chains share one sample of origin, sequenced in a study of vaccination and CD4 T cells after COVID-19. Sequencing of DNA taken from cultured CD4+ T cells relied on the Oncomine TCR Beta short-read assay. TCRdb reprocessed the PCR reads with MiXCR, giving one entry per CDR3 protein. The data show about 22,000 distinct CDR3 sequences, 32% seen once. Specified treatment: roughly nine-day PBMC culture with coronavirus spike peptide pools or control peptides (ViraFEST assay). What these receptors recognize is not known. The sample taken for sequencing was cultured CD4+ T cells from blood. These receptors were taken from a human donor with COVID-19.

Only a few counts were recorded for this clonotype. This rearrangement joins TRBV6-1 to TRBJ2-2; D is tentatively TRBD1 or TRBD2 (5 bases each). Germline CDR1 MNHNS, CDR2 SASEGT. The CDR3 is made up of 16 amino acids. V was shortened by 5 bases and J by 2 bases, with 15 bases between the two germline ends. CDR3 in DNA: TGTGCCAGCAGTCCCGGGGCCGGAGCCAACACCGGGGAGCTGTTTTTT. As protein: CASSPGAGANTGELFF.

J is TRBJ2-3 and V is TRBV20-1; TRBD2 agrees at 11 bases. Germline lookup yields CDR1 DFQATT and CDR2 SNEGSKA (reference sequence). The CDR3 is 17 amino acids. The J segment lost 3 bases and the V segment lost 3 bases, leaving 11 bases of the junction unmatched. The CDR3 loop reads CSASRLAGGPTTDTQYF. The CDR3 DNA reads TGCAGTGCTAGTAGGCTAGCGGGGGGACCCACGACAGATACGCAGTATTTT.

A few counts support this clonotype. The chain joins TRBV27 to TRBJ2-1; D possibly corresponds to TRBD2 (6 bases). The CDR3 runs 13 residues. Germline-derived CDR1 and CDR2 are MNHEY and SMNVEV (reference sequence). V lost 2 bases and J 9 bases, leaving 11 bases between the germline ends. CDR3 residues: CASSLKQGGEQFF. The CDR3 nucleotides read TGTGCCAGCAGTTTAAAGCAGGGAGGTGAGCAGTTCTTC.

V is TRBV19 and J is TRBJ1-2; TRBD1 is a possible D gene (5 bases). The V gene's germline CDR1 is LNHDA and CDR2 SQIVND (reference sequence). V lost 7 bases, J lost 4 bases, and 10 bases lay in between. The CDR3 extends over 12 amino acids. The CDR3 sequence: CASTGMAYGYTF. CDR3 coding DNA: TGTGCCAGTACAGGGATGGCCTATGGCTACACCTTC.

This rearrangement joins TRBV19 to TRBJ1-5, with D possibly matching TRBD1 (6 bases). This CDR3 contains 13 residues. Trimming stripped 11 bases from V and 3 bases from J, with 14 bases between. Germline CDR1 LNHDA, CDR2 SQIVND (reference sequence). Written as DNA, the CDR3 is TGTGCCGCCTCACAGGGTACCAATCAGCCCCAGCATTTT. It translates to CAASQGTNQPQHF.

This chain links TRBV24-1 with TRBJ2-7, with D perhaps matching TRBD1 (5 bases). The germline CDR1 and CDR2 sequences are KGHDR and SFDVKD. Trimming took off 0 bases at V and 3 bases at J, with 11 bases between the two ends. The CDR3 is 15 residues long. The CDR3 here is CATSDLRAGFYEQYF. CDR3 bases: TGTGCCACCAGTGATTTGCGGGCAGGGTTCTACGAGCAGTACTTC.

The V call is TRBV5-1, the J call TRBJ1-5; a weak D match, TRBD1 (6 bases). The CDR3 length is 14 residues. The V end lost 1 base, the J end lost 4 bases, and 9 bases lay between the germline ends. Germline V gives CDR1 SGHRS, CDR2 YFSETQ. The CDR3 DNA reads TGCGCCAGCAGCTTGACAGGGCTAAATCAGCCCCAGCATTTT. Its translation: CASSLTGLNQPQHF. Full variable domain (outside the CDR3, taken from reference TRBV5-1 and TRBJ1-5): KAGVTQTPRYLIKTRGQQVTLSCSPISGHRSVSWYQQTPGQGLQFLFEYFSETQRNKGNFPGRFSGRQFSNSRSEMNVSTLELGDSALYLCASSLTGLNQPQHFGDGTRLSIL.

The chain is built from TRBV5-4 and TRBJ1-2; D gene ambiguous. Germline V lookup: CDR1 SGHNT, CDR2 YYREEE (reference sequence). The CDR3 runs to 14 residues. With 4 bases removed from V and 5 bases from J, the gap between germline ends came to 15 bases. The CDR3 here is CASSGSLSLYGYTF. Here the CDR3 DNA reads TGTGCCAGCAGCGGGTCCCTCTCACTGTATGGCTACACCTTC.